The T cell receptor beta chain described here comes from a study of blood T cell repertoires in COVID-19. Overall study context: T cells, B-cell-depleted T cells, or PBMCs supplied cDNA or gDNA.

Per the germline V gene, CDR1 is SGDLS and CDR2 is YYNGEE. CDR3 length: 10 amino acids. The V end was cut by 3 bases, the J end by 8 bases, with 4 bases between. The table came from immunoSEQ multiplex PCR; TCRdb's copy has only in-frame clones and leaves some out. Of more than 250,000 clones detected, approximately 88% appear once; the ten largest clones hold over 1%. Participants spanned ages 18 to 89 years and resided in 20 to 30 US areas. Membership in each cohort depended on participant-reported clinical history. What was sequenced was PBMCs or T cells enriched from blood (not recorded which). V is TRBV9 and J is TRBJ2-3; D is unclear. The sequence derives from a woman aged 40 to 49 with acute COVID-19. CDR3 nucleotides: TGTGCCAGCAGCGGAGGTACGCAGTATTTT. Translated: CASSGGTQYF.